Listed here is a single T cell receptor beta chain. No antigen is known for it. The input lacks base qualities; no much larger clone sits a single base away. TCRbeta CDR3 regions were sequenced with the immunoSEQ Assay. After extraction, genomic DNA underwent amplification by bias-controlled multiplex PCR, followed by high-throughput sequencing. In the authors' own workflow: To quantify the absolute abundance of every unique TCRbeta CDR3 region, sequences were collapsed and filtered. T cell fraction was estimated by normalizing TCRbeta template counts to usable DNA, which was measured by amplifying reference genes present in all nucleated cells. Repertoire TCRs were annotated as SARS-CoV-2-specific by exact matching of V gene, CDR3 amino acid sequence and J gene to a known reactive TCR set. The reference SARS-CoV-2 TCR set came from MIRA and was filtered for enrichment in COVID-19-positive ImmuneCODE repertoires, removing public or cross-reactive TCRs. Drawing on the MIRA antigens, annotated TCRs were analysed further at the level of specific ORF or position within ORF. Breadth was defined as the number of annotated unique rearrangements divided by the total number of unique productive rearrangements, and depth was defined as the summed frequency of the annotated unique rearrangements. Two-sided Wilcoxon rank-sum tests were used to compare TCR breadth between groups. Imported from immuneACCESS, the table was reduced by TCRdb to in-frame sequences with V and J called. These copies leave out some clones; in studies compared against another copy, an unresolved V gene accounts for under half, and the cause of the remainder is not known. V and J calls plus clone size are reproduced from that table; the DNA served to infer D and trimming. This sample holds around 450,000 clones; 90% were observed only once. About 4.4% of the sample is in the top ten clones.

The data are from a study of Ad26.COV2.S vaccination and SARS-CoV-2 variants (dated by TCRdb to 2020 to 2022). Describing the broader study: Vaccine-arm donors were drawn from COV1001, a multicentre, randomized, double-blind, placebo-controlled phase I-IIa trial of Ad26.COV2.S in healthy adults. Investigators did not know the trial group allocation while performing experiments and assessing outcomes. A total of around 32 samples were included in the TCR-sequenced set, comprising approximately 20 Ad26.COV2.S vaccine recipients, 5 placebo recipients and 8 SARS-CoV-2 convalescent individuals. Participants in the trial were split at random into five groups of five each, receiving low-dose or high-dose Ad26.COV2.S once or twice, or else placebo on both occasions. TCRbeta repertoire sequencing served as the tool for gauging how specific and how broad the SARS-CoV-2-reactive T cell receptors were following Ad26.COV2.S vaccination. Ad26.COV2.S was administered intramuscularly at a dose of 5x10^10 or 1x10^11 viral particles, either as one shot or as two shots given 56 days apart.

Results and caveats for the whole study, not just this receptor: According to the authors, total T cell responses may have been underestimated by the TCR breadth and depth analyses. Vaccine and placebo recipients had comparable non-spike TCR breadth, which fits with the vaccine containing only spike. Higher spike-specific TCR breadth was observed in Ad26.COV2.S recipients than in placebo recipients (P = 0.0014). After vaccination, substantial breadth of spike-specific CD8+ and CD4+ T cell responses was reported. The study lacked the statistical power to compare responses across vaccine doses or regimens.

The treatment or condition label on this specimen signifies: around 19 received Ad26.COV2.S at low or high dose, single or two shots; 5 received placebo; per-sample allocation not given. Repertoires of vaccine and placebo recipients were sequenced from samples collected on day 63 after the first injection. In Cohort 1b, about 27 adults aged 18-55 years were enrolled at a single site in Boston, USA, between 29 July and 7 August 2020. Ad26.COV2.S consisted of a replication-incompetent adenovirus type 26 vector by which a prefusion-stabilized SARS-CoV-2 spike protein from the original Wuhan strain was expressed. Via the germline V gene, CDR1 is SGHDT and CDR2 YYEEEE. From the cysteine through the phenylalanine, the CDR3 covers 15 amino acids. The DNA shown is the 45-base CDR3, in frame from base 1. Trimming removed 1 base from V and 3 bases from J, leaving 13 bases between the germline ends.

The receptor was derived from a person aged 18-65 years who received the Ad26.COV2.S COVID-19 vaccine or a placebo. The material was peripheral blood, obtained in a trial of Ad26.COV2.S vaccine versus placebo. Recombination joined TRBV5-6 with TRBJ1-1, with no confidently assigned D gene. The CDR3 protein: CASSLIPNLYTEAFF. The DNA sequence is TGTGCCAGCAGCTTGATTCCAAACCTATACACTGAAGCTTTCTTT.